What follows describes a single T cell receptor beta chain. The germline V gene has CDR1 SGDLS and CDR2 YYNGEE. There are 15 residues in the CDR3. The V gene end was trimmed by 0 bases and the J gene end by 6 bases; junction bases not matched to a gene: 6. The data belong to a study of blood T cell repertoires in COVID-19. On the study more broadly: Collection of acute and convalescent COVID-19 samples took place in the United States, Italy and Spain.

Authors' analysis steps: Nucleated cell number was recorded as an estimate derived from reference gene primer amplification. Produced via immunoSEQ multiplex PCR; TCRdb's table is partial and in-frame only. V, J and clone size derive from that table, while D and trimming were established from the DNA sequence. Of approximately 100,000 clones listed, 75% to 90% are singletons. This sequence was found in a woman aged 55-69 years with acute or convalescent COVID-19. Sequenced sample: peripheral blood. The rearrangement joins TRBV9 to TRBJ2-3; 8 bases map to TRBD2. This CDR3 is CASSVGAGVGDTQYF. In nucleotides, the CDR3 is TGTGCCAGCAGCGTAGGAGCGGGAGTGGGCGATACGCAGTATTTT.